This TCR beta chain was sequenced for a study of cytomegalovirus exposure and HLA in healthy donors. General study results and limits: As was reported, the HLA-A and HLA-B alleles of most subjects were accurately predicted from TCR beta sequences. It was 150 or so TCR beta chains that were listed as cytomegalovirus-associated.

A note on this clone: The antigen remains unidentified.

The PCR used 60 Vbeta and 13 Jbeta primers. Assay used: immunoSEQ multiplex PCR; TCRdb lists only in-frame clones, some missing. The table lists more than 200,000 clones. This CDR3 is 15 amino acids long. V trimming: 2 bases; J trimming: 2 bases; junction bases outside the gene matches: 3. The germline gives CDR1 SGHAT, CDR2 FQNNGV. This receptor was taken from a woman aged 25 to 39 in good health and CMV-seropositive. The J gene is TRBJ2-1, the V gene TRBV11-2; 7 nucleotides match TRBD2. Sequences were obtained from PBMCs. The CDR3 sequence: CASSLWGGTYNEQFF. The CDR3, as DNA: TGTGCCAGCAGCTTATGGGGGGGTACCTACAATGAGCAGTTCTTC.